Listed below are T cell receptor beta chains from one sample, sequenced in a study of blood T cell repertoires in COVID-19. This table comes from immunoSEQ multiplex PCR, and its TCRdb copy is limited to in-frame clones, with some not included. The repertoire holds about 180,000 clones, with around 82% as singletons. The sequenced sample was PBMCs or T cells enriched from blood (not recorded which). These receptor sequences come from a man aged 55 to 70 who had recovered from COVID-19. CDR3s include the opening cysteine and the closing phenylalanine or tryptophan. Each record gives: CDR3 length, V gene, D gene, J gene, clone size, CDR3 DNA, CDR3 protein. D genes are given only for firm matches. Not every row has a clone size; where given, it reads once, few, many or a size class.

16	TRBV9	-	TRBJ2-2	-	TGTGCCAGCAGCGTAGCCTCTTCAGGAGGTTCCGGGGAGCTGTTTTTT	CASSVASSGGSGELFF
13	TRBV6-5	TRBD1	TRBJ1-5	few	TGTGCCAGCACCGGACAGGTCAATCAGCCCCAGCATTTT	CASTGQVNQPQHF
16	TRBV5-4	TRBD2	TRBJ2-3	-	TGTGCCAGCAGCGGTGGGACTAGCGGGAGTTCAGATACGCAGTATTTT	CASSGGTSGSSDTQYF
14	TRBV19	TRBD1	TRBJ2-7	-	TGTGCCAGTCGCGGGACAGGGAGCACCTACGAGCAGTACTTC	CASRGTGSTYEQYF
14	TRBV5-1	-	TRBJ2-7	-	TGCGCCAGCAGCTTGGGTGCCCAGTCCTACGAGCAGTACTTC	CASSLGAQSYEQYF
13	TRBV28	-	TRBJ2-7	-	TGTGCCAGCAGTTCACTAGACTTGTACGAGCAGTACTTC	CASSSLDLYEQYF
12	TRBV5-6	TRBD1	TRBJ1-2	-	TGTGCCAGCGGGGACAGGACGTATGGCTACACCTTC	CASGDRTYGYTF
15	TRBV5-1	TRBD1	TRBJ1-2	-	TGCGCCAGCAGCTTAAGCCTAGGGACAGGGGAAGGCTACACCTTC	CASSLSLGTGEGYTF
15	TRBV18	-	TRBJ2-7	-	TGTGCCAGCTCACCCCGGACAGCCTACAGCTACGAGCAGTACTTC	CASSPRTAYSYEQYF
16	TRBV7-3	TRBD1	TRBJ2-3	-	TGTGCCAGCAGCTTATCCGGGACAGGGCTCACAGATACGCAGTATTTT	CASSLSGTGLTDTQYF
13	TRBV6-1	TRBD1	TRBJ1-2	-	TGTGCCAGCAGTGAAGACAGGGGGCCTGGCTACACCTTC	CASSEDRGPGYTF
16	TRBV5-1	TRBD1	TRBJ2-5	-	TGCGCCAGCAGCTACCCTTCCGGGACAGGGGAAGAGACCCAGTACTTC	CASSYPSGTGEETQYF
14	TRBV30	-	TRBJ2-7	-	TGTGCCAGCGTACGGGACACCAACTCCTACGAGCAGTACTTC	CASVRDTNSYEQYF
15	TRBV19	TRBD1	TRBJ1-6	-	TGTGCCAGTAGTCCAACGGGACAGAGTAATTCACCCCTCCACTTT	CASSPTGQSNSPLHF
15	TRBV7-2	TRBD1	TRBJ2-7	-	TGTGCCAGCAGCGGACCCACAGGGGGCCTGGGGGAGCAGTACTTC	CASSGPTGGLGEQYF
16	TRBV7-9	TRBD1	TRBJ2-5	once	TGTGCCAGCAGCCCATCCGGGACAGGGGTCTCAGAGACCCAGTACTTC	CASSPSGTGVSETQYF
13	TRBV27	TRBD1	TRBJ2-2	-	TGTGCCAGCGCCGGACAGGGCACCGGGGAGCTGTTTTTT	CASAGQGTGELFF
14	TRBV28	TRBD1	TRBJ2-5	-	TGTGCCAGCAGTCATGACAGGGTGCGAGAGACCCAGTACTTC	CASSHDRVRETQYF
17	TRBV5-4	-	TRBJ2-2	-	TGTGCCAGCAGCCCATCCGCCGGGCTAGCGACCACCGGGGAGCTGTTTTTT	CASSPSAGLATTGELFF
16	TRBV28	-	TRBJ1-4	-	TGTGCCAGCAGTTTAGCCAGTCACCCAACTAATGAAAAACTGTTTTTT	CASSLASHPTNEKLFF
14	TRBV9	TRBD1	TRBJ2-2	-	TGTGCCAGCAGCGACAGGGGGCAAAGCGGGGAGCTGTTTTTT	CASSDRGQSGELFF
14	TRBV5-4	-	TRBJ2-3	-	TGTGCCAGCAGCCTCTCCAGGGCGGCAGATACGCAGTATTTT	CASSLSRAADTQYF
13	TRBV6-5	-	TRBJ1-1	-	TGTGCCAGCAGTTACCGATCGGGCACTGAAGCTTTCTTT	CASSYRSGTEAFF
13	TRBV7-9	-	TRBJ2-1	-	TGTGCCAGCAGCCTCGGCCGCAGTCGGGGGCAGTTCTTC	CASSLGRSRGQFF
18	TRBV28	TRBD1	TRBJ2-7	-	TGTGCCAGCAGTTCGCACACCTTGACAGGGATTAACTCCTACGAGCAGTACTTC	CASSSHTLTGINSYEQYF
14	TRBV27	TRBD1	TRBJ2-7	few	TGTGCCAGCAGTTTTGGACAGGGGTTCGGCGAGCAGTACTTC	CASSFGQGFGEQYF
15	TRBV29-1	TRBD1	TRBJ1-2	-	TGCAGCGTTGAAGATCTGACAGGGGGCGTCTATGGCTACACCTTC	CSVEDLTGGVYGYTF
15	TRBV10-3	-	TRBJ1-4	-	TGTGCCGCCTCGTCCGGACAACTTTTAGGTGAAAAACTGTTTTTT	CAASSGQLLGEKLFF
11	TRBV7-2	-	TRBJ2-7	-	TGTGCCAGCAGCTCCGCCTACGAGCAGTACTTC	CASSSAYEQYF
16	TRBV5-1	-	TRBJ2-3	-	TGCGCCAGCAGCCCGTACGAGGGGGTGTGGACAGATACGCAGTATTTT	CASSPYEGVWTDTQYF
13	TRBV27	-	TRBJ1-4	-	TGTGCCAGCAGTCCACTGACATTGGAAAAACTGTTTTTT	CASSPLTLEKLFF
14	TRBV27	TRBD1	TRBJ1-2	-	TGTGCCAGCAGTTTCGGGACAGGGGGCTATGGCTACACCTTC	CASSFGTGGYGYTF
13	TRBV30	-	TRBJ1-2	once	TGTGCCTGGACTCCGGACAGATTCTATGGCTACACCTTC	CAWTPDRFYGYTF
15	TRBV19	TRBD1	TRBJ1-4	-	TGTGCCAGTAGTATGGGGGACAGGCAGAATGAAAAACTGTTTTTT	CASSMGDRQNEKLFF
12	TRBV7-9	-	TRBJ2-3	-	TGTGCCAGCAGCCCTAGCACAGATACGCAGTATTTT	CASSPSTDTQYF
17	TRBV11-2	TRBD2	TRBJ2-2	-	TGTGCCAGCAGCTTAGTCCTCGGGGGGGGAAACACCGGGGAGCTGTTTTTT	CASSLVLGGGNTGELFF
15	TRBV4-2	-	TRBJ1-6	few	TGTGCCAGCAGCCAATTCGGAGGTTTAGGTTCACCCCTCCACTTT	CASSQFGGLGSPLHF
17	TRBV10-3	-	TRBJ1-4	once	TGTGCCATCAGTGAGTCGATGAACAGGGCAACTAATGAAAAACTGTTTTTT	CAISESMNRATNEKLFF
15	TRBV2	TRBD1	TRBJ2-3	-	TGTGCCAGCAGTGAGCAGGGGGTTGACACAGATACGCAGTATTTT	CASSEQGVDTDTQYF
12	TRBV28	-	TRBJ1-2	-	TGTGCCAGCAGTTTATCAGGGCTTGGCTACACCTTC	CASSLSGLGYTF
15	TRBV5-1	-	TRBJ2-7	-	TGCGCCAGCAGCCCCTTACGGGCAGGGCCCTACGAGCAGTACTTC	CASSPLRAGPYEQYF
15	TRBV5-1	-	TRBJ1-2	-	TGCGCCAGCAGCACAACAGTGGATGGGAACTATGGCTACACCTTC	CASSTTVDGNYGYTF
15	TRBV28	-	TRBJ1-5	-	TGTGCCAGCAGTACCCCTCAGGGTGGCAATCAGCCCCAGCATTTT	CASSTPQGGNQPQHF
15	TRBV2	-	TRBJ1-5	-	TGTGCCAGCAGTGATTCGGCCAGGGGCGGCCAGCCCCAGCATTTT	CASSDSARGGQPQHF
14	TRBV3-1/TRBV3-2	-	TRBJ1-1	-	TGTGCCAGCAGCCAAGGCTTGGAGACTCTTGAAGCTTTCTTT	CASSQGLETLEAFF
14	TRBV7-9	-	TRBJ1-2	-	TGTGCCAGCAGCTTAGGAGGACAGAACTATGGCTACACCTTC	CASSLGGQNYGYTF